The text below deals with one T cell receptor (beta chain). This CDR3 contains 17 residues. V shed 5 bases, J shed 2 bases, and the junction held 10 bases outside the gene matches. The germline gives CDR1 SSHAT, CDR2 FNYEAQ (reference sequence). The entry originates in a study of blood T cell repertoires in COVID-19. Study-wide context: Samples of COVID-19 (acute and convalescent) were obtained from the United States, Italy and Spain. PBMCs, B-cell-depleted T cells, or T cells were the source of the cDNA or gDNA that made up the material.

Using immunoSEQ multiplex PCR, the repertoire was profiled, and TCRdb retains in-frame clones only, with some absent. The sample has about 260,000 clones; approximately 89% are singletons. The chain has TRBV7-7 and TRBJ2-3, with 10 bases that match TRBD1. The source material was peripheral blood. The TCR was taken from a woman in her forties or fifties with acute or convalescent COVID-19. The CDR3 region has the DNA TGTGCCAGCAGCCCAACGCTTGGGACAGGGGCCACAGATACGCAGTATTTT. Amino acids: CASSPTLGTGATDTQYF.